One sample yielded the 17 T cell receptor beta chains listed below, sequenced in a study of Tregs in tolerant kidney transplant recipients. The table came from immunoSEQ multiplex PCR; TCRdb's copy has only in-frame clones and leaves some out. Counted here are roughly 120,000 clones, 92% occurring once; the ten biggest clones make up around 0.6%. The sample consisted of CD4+ T cells from blood. These receptors originate from a human donor in good health.

The genes are TRBV6-5 and TRBJ1-2, with D hard to call. In germline, CDR1 is MNHEY, CDR2 SVGAGI. The CDR3 is 14 amino acids. V lost 2 bases and J lost 0, with 7 bases in between. CDR3 DNA sequence: TGTGCCAGCAGTTACCCCTCCTCTAACTATGGCTACACCTTC. This encodes CASSYPSSNYGYTF.

This chain joins TRBV10-3 and TRBJ2-3, with D hard to call. Trimming shortened V by 3 bases and J by 0 bases, and 7 bases separated the two germline ends. The CDR3 totals 14 residues. CDR1 and CDR2 from the germline V gene are ENHRY and SYGVKD. This chain's CDR3 is CAISDNSSTDTQYF. DNA of the CDR3: TGTGCCATCAGTGATAATTCTAGCACAGATACGCAGTATTTT.

The J gene is TRBJ2-3, the V gene TRBV20-1; no firm D call. Trimming took 3 bases from V and 3 from J, leaving 4 bases between them. Germline CDR1 reads DFQATT; CDR2 reads SNEGSKA (reference sequence). The CDR3 spans 11 residues. The CDR3 loop reads CSASLTDTQYF. In DNA, the CDR3 is TGCAGTGCTAGCCTTACAGATACGCAGTATTTT.

This sequence joins TRBV2 and TRBJ1-5; D is possibly TRBD1 (6 bases). This CDR3 comprises 14 residues. V was shortened by 6 bases and J by 5 bases, with 14 bases between the two germline ends. Germline values: CDR1 SNHLY, CDR2 FYNNEI. CDR3 sequence: CASRDSLRDQPQHF. Written as DNA, the CDR3 is TGTGCCAGCAGGGACAGTCTGAGGGATCAGCCCCAGCATTTT.

The chain links TRBV7-2 to TRBJ2-7; D is unclear. CDR1 is SGHTA and CDR2 is FQGNSA in the germline V gene. Trimming took off 1 base at V and 4 bases at J, with 17 bases between the two ends. The CDR3 spans 16 residues. This CDR3 is CASSLEASYGRYEQYF. DNA for the CDR3: TGTGCCAGCAGCTTAGAAGCGTCGTACGGCCGATACGAGCAGTACTTC.

The chain is built from TRBV2 and TRBJ1-2, with a possible D match to TRBD1 (5 bases). The CDR3 is 12 amino acids. V was shortened by 7 bases and J by 7 bases, with 13 bases between the two germline ends. Looked up from germline, CDR1 is SNHLY and CDR2 is FYNNEI. CDR3 loop: CASTTGGGGYTF. CDR3 DNA: TGTGCCAGCACTACCGGCGGGGGTGGCTACACCTTC. The complete variable domain, with remaining parts taken from reference TRBV2 and TRBJ1-2, reads EPEVTQTPSHQVTQMGQEVILRCVPISNHLYFYWYRQILGQKVEFLVSFYNNEISEKSEIFDDQFSVERPDGSNFTLKIRSTKLEDSAMYFCASTTGGGGYTFGSGTRLTVV.

This clone was found once. The chain employs TRBV6-6 and TRBJ2-7, with a possible D match to TRBD2 (5 bases). CDR1 MNHNY and CDR2 SVGAGI come from the germline V gene (reference sequence). There are 15 residues in the CDR3. Trimming took off 5 bases at V and 2 bases at J, with 16 bases between the two ends. The CDR3 nucleotides read TGTGCCAGCAGTGACGCGAACGGACTCGCCTACGAGCAGTACTTC. This sequence encodes CASSDANGLAYEQYF.

The chain has TRBV28 and TRBJ1-1, with D possibly being TRBD1 (5 bases). The V end lost 6 bases, the J end lost 5 bases, and 22 bases lay between the germline ends. This CDR3 has 16 amino acids. Germline CDR1 and CDR2: MDHEN and SYDVKM. CDR3 residues: CASSDGHSGVWTEAFF. CDR3 DNA: TGTGCCAGCAGCGACGGACACTCCGGAGTATGGACTGAAGCTTTCTTT.

This sequence joins TRBV27 and TRBJ1-6, with 7 bases that match TRBD1. This CDR3 is 17 amino acids long. The germline V gene has CDR1 MNHEY and CDR2 SMNVEV (reference sequence). With V trimmed by 5 bases and J by 6 bases, 13 bases remained unmatched. CDR3 bases: TGTGCCAGCAGTCCTCCCCCTACGACAGGGACTAATTCACCCCTCCACTTT. This sequence encodes CASSPPPTTGTNSPLHF.

The chain is built from TRBV29-1 and TRBJ2-1; D may be TRBD2 (5 bases). CDR1 is SQVTM, CDR2 ANQGSEA, per germline. Trimming took 0 bases from V and 0 from J, leaving 12 bases between them. The CDR3 has 16 residues. For the CDR3, the DNA is TGCAGCGTTGAAGATGGCCTAGCCCACTCCTACAATGAGCAGTTCTTC. Amino acids: CSVEDGLAHSYNEQFF.

The chain combines TRBV30 with TRBJ2-3; D is ambiguous. The CDR3 length is 13 residues. The V and J ends lost 0 bases and 9 bases respectively, with 13 bases between them. CDR1 is GTSNPN, CDR2 SVGIG, per germline (reference sequence). This CDR3 reads CAWSVLGLRTQYF. For the CDR3, the DNA is TGTGCCTGGAGTGTACTGGGCTTAAGGACGCAGTATTTT.

The genes are TRBV15 and TRBJ1-2; D gene uncertain. CDR3 size: 11 residues. Between the trimmed V and J ends, which lost 3 bases and 14 bases, there was a span of 13 bases. CDR1 LNHNV and CDR2 YYDKDF come from the germline V gene (reference sequence). CDR3: CATSSYMSTTF. The CDR3 DNA reads as TGTGCCACCAGCAGCTACATGAGTACGACCTTC.

J is TRBJ2-7 and V is TRBV11-2; 9 bases are shared with TRBD2. This CDR3 has 15 residues. CDR1 is SGHAT, CDR2 FQNNGV, per germline. V was pared by 2 bases and J by 4 bases, with 6 bases of the junction left unmatched. The CDR3 spells CASSLNSGGLYEQYF. Written as DNA, the CDR3 is TGTGCCAGCAGCTTAAATAGCGGGGGACTTTACGAGCAGTACTTC.

The J gene is TRBJ2-7, the V gene TRBV5-4; 9 bases line up with TRBD1. V gave up 6 bases and J gave up 2 bases; unmatched junction bases: 6. The CDR3 covers 14 residues. From germline, CDR1 is SGHNT and CDR2 YYREEE (reference sequence). CDR3 in amino acids: CASKRTGDTYEQYF. Here the CDR3 DNA reads TGTGCCAGCAAGAGGACAGGGGATACCTACGAGCAGTACTTC.

The chain recombines TRBV30 with TRBJ1-2; TRBD1 aligns across 10 bases. The CDR3 loop spans 14 amino acids. J lost 4 bases, V lost 2 bases, and 4 bases had no gene match. Germline CDR1 is GTSNPN and CDR2 is SVGIG (reference sequence). The CDR3 region is CAWSWTGGGYGYTF. CDR3 sequence (DNA): TGTGCCTGGAGTTGGACAGGGGGGGGCTATGGCTACACCTTC.

This sequence joins TRBV5-5 and TRBJ2-7, with 10 bases lining up with TRBD1. CDR1 is SGHKS and CDR2 is YYEKEE in the germline V gene (reference sequence). This CDR3 is built from 14 residues. After removal of 5 bases from V and 3 bases from J, the junction contained 5 bases not matched to a gene. The CDR3 coding sequence is TGTGCCAGCAGGACCGGGACAGGGGTCTACGAGCAGTACTTC. It yields the protein CASRTGTGVYEQYF.

This chain joins TRBV7-9 and TRBJ2-7, with 8 bases matching TRBD2. The CDR3 sequence is 15 residues long. The V gene end was trimmed by 3 bases and the J gene end by 0 bases; junction bases not matched to a gene: 4. Looked up from germline, CDR1 is SEHNR and CDR2 is FQNEAQ (reference sequence). In nucleotides, the CDR3 is TGTGCCAGCAGCTTCGAGCGGGGGAGCTCCTACGAGCAGTACTTC. The encoded protein is CASSFERGSSYEQYF.